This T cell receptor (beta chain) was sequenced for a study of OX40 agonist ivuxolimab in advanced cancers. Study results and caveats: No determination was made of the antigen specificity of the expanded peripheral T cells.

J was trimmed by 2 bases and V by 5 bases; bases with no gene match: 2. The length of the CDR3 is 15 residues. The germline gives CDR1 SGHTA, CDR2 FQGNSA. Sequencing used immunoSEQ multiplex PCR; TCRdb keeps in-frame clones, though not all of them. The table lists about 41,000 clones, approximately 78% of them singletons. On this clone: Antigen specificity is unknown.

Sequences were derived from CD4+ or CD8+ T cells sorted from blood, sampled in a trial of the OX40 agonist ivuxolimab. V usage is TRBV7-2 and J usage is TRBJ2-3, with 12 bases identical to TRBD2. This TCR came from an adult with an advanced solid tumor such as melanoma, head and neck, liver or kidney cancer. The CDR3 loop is CASSRTSGITDTQYF. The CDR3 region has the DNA TGTGCCAGCAGCCGGACTAGCGGGATCACAGATACGCAGTATTTT. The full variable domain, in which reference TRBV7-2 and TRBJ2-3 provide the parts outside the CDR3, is GAGVSQSPSNKVTEKGKDVELRCDPISGHTALYWYRQSLGQGLEFLIYFQGNSAPDKSGLPSDRFSAERTGGSVSTLTIQRTQQEDSAVYLCASSRTSGITDTQYFGPGTRLTVL.